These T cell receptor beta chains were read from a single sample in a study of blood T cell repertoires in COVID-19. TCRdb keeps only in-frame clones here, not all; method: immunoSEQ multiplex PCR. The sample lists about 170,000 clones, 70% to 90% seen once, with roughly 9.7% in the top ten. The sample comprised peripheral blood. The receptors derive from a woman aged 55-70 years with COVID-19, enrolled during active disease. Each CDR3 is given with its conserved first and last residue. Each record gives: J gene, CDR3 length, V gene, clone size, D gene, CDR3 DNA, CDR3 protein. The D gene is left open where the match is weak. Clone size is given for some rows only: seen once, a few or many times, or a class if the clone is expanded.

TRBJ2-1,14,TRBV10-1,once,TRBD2,TGCGCCAGCTCAGCGGGGGGAGGGGGCAATGAGCAGTTCTTC,CASSAGGGGNEQFF
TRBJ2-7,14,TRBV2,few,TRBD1,TGTGCCAGCAGTTCCGACAGGGAAGTCTACGAGCAGTACTTC,CASSSDREVYEQYF
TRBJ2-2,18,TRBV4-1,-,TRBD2,TGCGCCAGCAGCCACCGGGGACTAGCGGGAGAGTTGACCGGGGAGCTGTTTTTT,CASSHRGLAGELTGELFF
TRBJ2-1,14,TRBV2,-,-,TGTGCGAGGACTACCCCCTATAACTACAATGAGCAGTTCTTC,CARTTPYNYNEQFF
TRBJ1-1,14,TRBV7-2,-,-,TGTGCCAGCAGCTTAGTCCTGACAGGATCTGAAGCTTTCTTT,CASSLVLTGSEAFF
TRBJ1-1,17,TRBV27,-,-,TGTGCCAGCCTTACGGGTGGCAGGGGCGAACGGAACACTGAAGCTTTCTTT,CASLTGGRGERNTEAFF
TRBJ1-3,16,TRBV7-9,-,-,TGTGCCAGCAGTTTCCCAACGGGGATGACCGGAAACACCATATATTTT,CASSFPTGMTGNTIYF
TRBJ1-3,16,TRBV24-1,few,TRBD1,TGTGCCACCAGTGAGAATACAGGGGGCTCTGGAAACACCATATATTTT,CATSENTGGSGNTIYF
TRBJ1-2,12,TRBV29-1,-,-,TGCAGCGTTGGGTGGAGGGCGGATGGCTACACCTTC,CSVGWRADGYTF
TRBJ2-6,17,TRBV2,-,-,TGTGCCAGCAGTGTTGGGGGGAGTAGCTCTGGGGCCAACGTCCTGACTTTC,CASSVGGSSSGANVLTF
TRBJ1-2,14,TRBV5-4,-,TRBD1,TGTGCCAGCAGCCCACAGGGGCGGAAGGATGGCTACACCTTC,CASSPQGRKDGYTF
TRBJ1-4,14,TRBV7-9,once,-,TGTGCCAGCGAGAAGAGTGCAACTAATGAAAAACTGTTTTTT,CASEKSATNEKLFF
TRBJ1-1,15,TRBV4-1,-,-,TGCGCCAGCAGCCCACGACAGCCTTTGAGCACTGAAGCTTTCTTT,CASSPRQPLSTEAFF
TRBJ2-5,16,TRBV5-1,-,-,TGCGCCAGCAGCTTGGCCGAGACTAGGGTTAGAGAGACCCAGTACTTC,CASSLAETRVRETQYF
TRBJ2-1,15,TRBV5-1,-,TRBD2,TGCGCCAGCAGCTCGGGACTAGCGGGCGTCCCTGAGCAGTTCTTC,CASSSGLAGVPEQFF
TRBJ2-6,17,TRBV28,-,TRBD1,TGTGCCAGCAGACCCACACAGGGGGCGGGAGGGGCCAACGTCCTGACTTTC,CASRPTQGAGGANVLTF
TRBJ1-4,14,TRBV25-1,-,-,TGTGCCAGCAGTAAAGGAGGTATGGGAGAAAAACTGTTTTTT,CASSKGGMGEKLFF
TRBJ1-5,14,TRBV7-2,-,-,TGTGCCAGCAGCCTGCTGGGCAGGTATCAGCCCCAGCATTTT,CASSLLGRYQPQHF
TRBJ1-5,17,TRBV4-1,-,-,TGCGCCAGCAGCCAAGGGGGGGGCATGAGTCTTGTGCAGCCCCAGCATTTT,CASSQGGGMSLVQPQHF
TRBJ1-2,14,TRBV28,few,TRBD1,TGTGCCAGCAGAACAGGGGGCGCTGGCTATGGCTACACCTTC,CASRTGGAGYGYTF